This TCR beta chain was captured in a study of OX40 agonist ivuxolimab in advanced cancers. At the level of the study: The dose-escalation group included hepatocellular carcinoma, melanoma, renal cell carcinoma and head and neck cancer. Cohort: around 79% men, mean age about 60, aged about 20 to 90. Study-level points and caveats: Some patients without response likewise showed low normalized clonal expansion.

Some clones are missing from TCRdb's copy, which holds only in-frame ones; the method was immunoSEQ multiplex PCR. The sample shows about 77,000 clones, roughly nine tenths of them seen only once. In the case of this clone: The antigen is undetermined.

The V gene lost 1 base and the J gene lost 5 bases, with 9 bases spanning the gap. From germline, CDR1 is SGHAT and CDR2 FQNNGV. The CDR3 is 13 residues long. V usage is TRBV11-2 and J usage is TRBJ2-7, with D hard to call. Source: CD4+ or CD8+ T cells sorted from blood, taken in a trial of the OX40 agonist ivuxolimab. This TCR was recovered from an adult with an advanced solid tumor such as melanoma, head and neck, liver or kidney cancer. The CDR3 spells CASSLAALNEQYF. The CDR3 DNA follows: TGTGCCAGCAGCTTAGCAGCTCTGAACGAGCAGTACTTC.